The 30 T cell receptor beta chains in this list originate from one sample, sequenced in a study of Ad26.COV2.S vaccination and SARS-CoV-2 variants. The sample's treatment: 19 received Ad26.COV2.S at low or high dose, single or two shots; several received placebo; per-sample allocation not given. Sampling was done on day 63 after the first vaccine or placebo injection. Some clones are missing from TCRdb's copy, which holds only in-frame ones; the method was immunoSEQ multiplex PCR. The top ten clones hold roughly 13% of a sample with roughly 500,000 clones, roughly 87% of them seen once. Specimen: peripheral blood, collected in a trial of Ad26.COV2.S vaccine versus placebo. Receptors were obtained from a person aged 18-65 years who received the Ad26.COV2.S COVID-19 vaccine or a placebo.

V and J are TRBV5-1 and TRBJ1-3; TRBD1 is a possible D gene (5 bases). This CDR3 is 16 amino acids long. The V end was cut by 1 base, the J end by 2 bases, with 13 bases between. CDR1 and CDR2 from the germline V gene are SGHRS and YFSETQ. Here the CDR3 DNA reads TGCGCCAGCAGCTTGTTTGGGGGGTGGCCTGGAAACACCATATATTTT. Protein product: CASSLFGGWPGNTIYF.

The chain uses TRBV6-5 and TRBJ1-3, with D hard to call. The CDR3 is made up of 11 amino acids. The V gene lost 11 bases and the J gene lost 3 bases, with 8 bases spanning the gap. Germline V lookup: CDR1 MNHEY, CDR2 SVGAGI. The CDR3 DNA reads TGTGCCGGGTCGATTGGAAACACCATATATTTT. It specifies CAGSIGNTIYF.

The chain is built from TRBV3-1 (or the pseudogene TRBV3-2) and TRBJ2-3; D remains unclear. CDR3 size: 11 residues. V shed 0 bases and J shed 12 bases, with 7 bases lying between them. The germline V gene has CDR1 LGHDT and CDR2 YNNKEL (reference sequence). CDR3 sequence reads: CASSQDVLQYF. The CDR3 DNA reads TGTGCCAGCAGCCAAGACGTCCTCCAGTATTTT.

This CDR3 reads CASSPPELAPEQYF. The CDR3 nucleotides read TGTGCCAGCTCACCACCGGAACTAGCCCCCGAGCAGTACTTC. This chain uses TRBV18 with TRBJ2-7, with D possibly being TRBD2 (6 bases). The germline V gene encodes CDR1 KGHSH and CDR2 LQKENI. The length of the CDR3 is 14 residues. Trimming removed 0 bases at V and 6 bases at J, with 12 bases between. The entire variable domain, with the rest obtained from reference TRBV18 and TRBJ2-7, is as follows: NAGVMQNPRHLVRRRGQEARLRCSPMKGHSHVYWYRQLPEEGLKFMVYLQKENIIDESGMPKERFSAEFPKEGPSILRIQQVVRGDSAAYFCASSPPELAPEQYFGPGTRLTVT.

The genes are TRBV28 and TRBJ1-2; possible D gene TRBD1, 6 bases. CDR1 is MDHEN and CDR2 is SYDVKM in the germline V gene. The V and J ends lost 6 bases and 2 bases respectively, with 16 bases between them. The CDR3 runs to 15 residues. For the CDR3, the DNA is TGTGCCAGCAGGGGAGGGGGGAGTTTCAACTATGGCTACACCTTC. It codes for CASRGGGSFNYGYTF.

The chain is built from TRBV28 and TRBJ2-5; 11 bases match TRBD2. The V gene's germline CDR1 is MDHEN and CDR2 SYDVKM. The CDR3 is 15 amino acids. The J segment lost 5 bases and the V segment lost 4 bases, leaving 6 bases of the junction unmatched. The CDR3 sequence is CASSSTGLAEETQYF. CDR3 nucleotide sequence: TGTGCCAGCAGTTCCACGGGACTAGCGGAGGAGACCCAGTACTTC.

The V gene is TRBV28, the J gene TRBJ1-1; D gene ambiguous. Looked up from germline, CDR1 is MDHEN and CDR2 is SYDVKM. Trimming cost V 5 bases and J 6 bases, with 16 bases left between them. This CDR3 comprises 14 residues. CDR3 residues: CASSPRTPIAEAFF. DNA of the CDR3: TGTGCCAGCAGTCCAAGGACCCCGATCGCTGAAGCTTTCTTT.

The chain couples TRBV19 to TRBJ1-2; no clear D gene. Trimming took off 4 bases at V and 6 bases at J, with 9 bases between the two ends. CDR1 LNHDA and CDR2 SQIVND come from the germline V gene (reference sequence). The length of the CDR3 is 12 residues. CDR3 sequence (DNA): TGTGCCAGTAGTAGGACGAGGGATGGCTACACCTTC. As protein: CASSRTRDGYTF.

This chain uses TRBV5-1 with TRBJ2-7; D perhaps matches TRBD2 (6 bases). The germline V and J ends were trimmed by 0 bases and 7 bases, with 14 bases remaining between them. CDR1 is SGHRS, CDR2 YFSETQ, per germline. The CDR3 consists of 14 residues. DNA for the CDR3: TGCGCCAGCAGCTTGGAGGGCGGGAAAATTGAGCAGTACTTC. Translated: CASSLEGGKIEQYF.

This chain connects TRBV6-5 to TRBJ2-1; possibly TRBD2 for D (6 bases). Trimming cost V 5 bases and J 3 bases, with 11 bases left between them. This CDR3 is 14 amino acids long. Germline-derived CDR1 and CDR2 are MNHEY and SVGAGI. CDR3 sequence reads: CASSPGTVYNEQFF. In nucleotides, the CDR3 is TGTGCCAGCAGTCCCGGGACTGTCTACAATGAGCAGTTCTTC.

The J gene is TRBJ2-7, the V gene TRBV7-8; TRBD2 matches 13 bases. From germline, CDR1 is SGHVS and CDR2 FQNEAQ. CDR3 length: 17 amino acids. V was pared by 3 bases and J by 1 base, with 6 bases of the junction left unmatched. CDR3 region: CASSLGGTSGMSYEQYF. The CDR3 nucleotides read TGTGCCAGCAGCTTGGGGGGGACTAGCGGGATGTCCTACGAGCAGTACTTC.

The J gene is TRBJ2-2, the V gene TRBV4-1; 7 bases are a match to TRBD1. Trimming cost V 4 bases and J 2 bases; bases outside gene matches: 7. The CDR3 totals 16 residues. From germline, CDR1 is MGHRA and CDR2 YSYEKL. The CDR3 protein is CASSRTGTANTGELFF. DNA for the CDR3: TGCGCCAGCAGCCGCACCGGGACAGCAAACACCGGGGAGCTGTTTTTT.

The chain couples TRBV29-1 to TRBJ1-1; 7 bases align to TRBD1. The CDR3 has 13 residues. Germline loops: CDR1 SQVTM, CDR2 ANQGSEA. CDR3 in DNA: TGCGCGACCGAAACAGGGGCGAACACTGAAGCTTTCTTT. Translated, it gives CATETGANTEAFF.

This clone was counted a few times. V gene TRBV29-1 combines with J gene TRBJ1-5; tentatively, D is TRBD1 (5 bases). Germline-derived CDR1 and CDR2 are SQVTM and ANQGSEA. CDR3 length equals 15 residues. Trimming took off 4 bases at V and 6 bases at J, with 19 bases between the two ends. For the CDR3, the DNA is TGCAGCGTTGTTTTATCAGGGTCGGGGAGTCAGCCCCAGCATTTT. Its protein product is CSVVLSGSGSQPQHF.

This rearrangement joins TRBV11-1 to TRBJ2-7; 12 bases map to TRBD2. The CDR3 is 16 residues long. V was pared by 5 bases and J by 4 bases, with 9 bases of the junction left unmatched. Germline V gene sequence: CDR1 SGHAT, CDR2 FQDESV (reference sequence). For the CDR3, the DNA is TGTGCCAGCAGCCCAGGACTAGCGGGAAGGGGATACGAGCAGTACTTC. It is translated as CASSPGLAGRGYEQYF.

The chain combines TRBV15 with TRBJ1-3, with D perhaps matching TRBD1 (5 bases). This CDR3 has 14 residues. Germline values: CDR1 LNHNV, CDR2 YYDKDF (reference sequence). The germline V and J ends were trimmed by 4 bases and 4 bases, with 11 bases remaining between them. CDR3 sequence (DNA): TGTGCCACCAGCATCGGGACGGCGGGAAACACCATATATTTT. This translates into CATSIGTAGNTIYF. The full variable domain, completed using reference TRBV15 and TRBJ1-3, is DAMVIQNPRYQVTQFGKPVTLSCSQTLNHNVMYWYQQKSSQAPKLLFHYYDKDFNNEADTPDNFQSRRPNTSFCFLDIRSPGLGDTAMYLCATSIGTAGNTIYFGEGSWLTVV.

The chain is built from TRBV12-3 or TRBV12-4 and TRBJ2-1, with D perhaps given as TRBD1 or TRBD2 (6 bases each). The length of the CDR3 is 12 residues. V gave up 6 bases and J gave up 7 bases, with 10 bases separating them. CDR3 sequence (DNA): TGTGCCAGCAGCCAGGGGAGGAATGAGCAGTTCTTC. This translates into CASSQGRNEQFF.

V usage is TRBV7-9 and J usage is TRBJ2-7; 9 bases are a match to TRBD1. Trimming cost V 5 bases and J 1 base; bases outside gene matches: 9. Germline V gives CDR1 SEHNR, CDR2 FQNEAQ (reference sequence). This CDR3 spans 16 amino acids. The CDR3 protein is CASSPETGGLSYEQYF. As DNA, the CDR3 is TGTGCCAGCAGCCCCGAAACAGGGGGCCTTTCCTACGAGCAGTACTTC.

The chain carries TRBV19 and TRBJ1-4, with 8 nucleotides matching TRBD1. Germline trimming cut 5 bases from V and 5 bases from J; bases unmatched to any gene: 4. CDR3 length: 14 amino acids. Germline CDR1 LNHDA, CDR2 SQIVND (reference sequence). The DNA for the CDR3 is TGTGCCAGTAGTTGGGGGACAGGAAATGAAAAACTGTTTTTT. The encoded protein is CASSWGTGNEKLFF.

This chain connects TRBV28 to TRBJ2-7, with 8 bases lining up with TRBD1. Losses at the gene ends were 9 bases for V and 6 bases for J; bases not matched to a gene: 16. This CDR3 region has 15 residues. The germline V gene has CDR1 MDHEN and CDR2 SYDVKM. The CDR3 sequence: CASLGQGALLREQYF. In DNA form, the CDR3 reads TGTGCCAGTCTAGGGCAGGGGGCTTTACTACGCGAGCAGTACTTC.

This clone came up once. The J gene is TRBJ1-5, the V gene TRBV7-2; maybe TRBD1 (5 bases). Germline V gene sequence: CDR1 SGHTA, CDR2 FQGNSA. Trimming shortened V by 6 bases and J by 5 bases, and 11 bases separated the two germline ends. The CDR3 loop spans 13 amino acids. The chain's CDR3 is CASSPGQYQPQHF. The CDR3 coding sequence is TGTGCCAGCAGTCCGGGGCAGTATCAGCCCCAGCATTTT. The complete variable domain, with remaining parts taken from reference TRBV7-2 and TRBJ1-5, reads GAGVSQSPSNKVTEKGKDVELRCDPISGHTALYWYRQSLGQGLEFLIYFQGNSAPDKSGLPSDRFSAERTGGSVSTLTIQRTQQEDSAVYLCASSPGQYQPQHFGDGTRLSIL.

This clone occurred a few times. The chain joins TRBV6-6 to TRBJ2-7; 10 bases line up with TRBD2. The CDR3 length is 13 residues. CDR1 MNHNY and CDR2 SVGAGI come from the germline V gene (reference sequence). V lost 5 bases and J lost 3; bases outside the gene matches: 1. The CDR3 DNA reads TGTGCCAGCAGTCCTAGCGGGAGCTACGAGCAGTACTTC. Translated: CASSPSGSYEQYF.

CDR3 DNA sequence: TGTGCCAGCAGTAGATGGACTAGCTACGAGCAGTTCTTC. It yields the protein CASSRWTSYEQFF. This sequence joins TRBV28 and TRBJ2-1; 8 bases align to TRBD2. This CDR3 contains 13 residues. Germline CDR1 reads MDHEN; CDR2 reads SYDVKM. V was clipped by 5 bases and J by 10 bases; unmatched bases: 7.

The rearrangement uses TRBV19 and TRBJ2-1; D not certain. This CDR3 contains 13 residues. V gave up 7 bases and J gave up 5 bases, with 12 bases separating them. Germline CDR1 is LNHDA and CDR2 is SQIVND (reference sequence). The CDR3 nucleotides are TGTGCCAGTAATGAGGCCTGGGACAATGAGCAGTTCTTC. Translation gives CASNEAWDNEQFF.

This clone was seen a handful of times. V is TRBV6-6 and J is TRBJ2-7, with unresolved D. The CDR3 contains 11 residues. The V gene lost 5 bases and the J gene lost 7 bases, with 9 bases spanning the gap. Germline V gives CDR1 MNHNY, CDR2 SVGAGI (reference sequence). The CDR3 region has the DNA TGTGCCAGCAGTCCCCTTGGGGAGCAGTACTTC. Amino acid sequence: CASSPLGEQYF.

The CDR3 here is CASSRTSRHEQFF. The CDR3 DNA reads as TGTGCCAGCAGCAGGACTAGCAGGCATGAGCAGTTCTTC. The V call is TRBV11-2, the J call TRBJ2-1; 8 nucleotides align to TRBD2. The CDR3 runs 13 residues. CDR1 SGHAT and CDR2 FQNNGV come from the germline V gene. V lost 5 bases and J lost 8; bases outside the gene matches: 5.

The genes are TRBV7-2 and TRBJ2-7; 11 bases map to TRBD1. This CDR3 region has 14 residues. Germline trimming cut 4 bases from V and 2 bases from J; bases unmatched to any gene: 1. CDR1 is SGHTA and CDR2 is FQGNSA in the germline V gene. The CDR3 is CASSSGQGAYEQYF. In DNA form, the CDR3 reads TGTGCCAGCAGCTCGGGACAGGGGGCCTACGAGCAGTACTTC.

V and J are TRBV12-3 or TRBV12-4 and TRBJ2-1; D not certain. V lost 0 bases and J lost 6, with 6 bases in between. The CDR3 spans 13 residues. Here the CDR3 reads CASSLAGGNEQFF. The DNA of the CDR3 is TGTGCCAGCAGTTTAGCTGGTGGCAATGAGCAGTTCTTC.

The chain joins TRBV9 to TRBJ2-1, with D possibly called TRBD1 or TRBD2 (5 bases each). The germline gives CDR1 SGDLS, CDR2 YYNGEE. Trimming shortened V by 2 bases and J by 0 bases, and 12 bases separated the two germline ends. The CDR3 length is 16 residues. CDR3 DNA sequence: TGTGCCAGCAGCGTTTTCGGGACCAGCTCCTACAATGAGCAGTTCTTC. The encoded protein is CASSVFGTSSYNEQFF.

This chain uses TRBV5-1 with TRBJ2-3, with D perhaps TRBD1 (5 bases). V lost 2 bases to trimming and J lost 0 bases, with 10 bases between them. Looked up from germline, CDR1 is SGHRS and CDR2 is YFSETQ. The length of the CDR3 is 15 residues. CDR3 coding DNA: TGCGCCAGCAGCTTCAGACAGACTAGCACAGATACGCAGTATTTT. As protein: CASSFRQTSTDTQYF.